This T cell receptor (beta chain) was obtained from a study of blood T cells in healthy people across ages. The germline CDR1 and CDR2 sequences are SGHTA and FQGNSA. Trimming pared 1 base from V and 2 bases from J, leaving 9 bases between. The length of the CDR3 is 14 residues. This clonotype was detected a few times. What it binds is not known. The second PCR ran roughly 7 to 12 cycles with a sample-barcoded 5' primer and J-beta primers. The template-switch adaptor, which had 12 random nucleotides, put a tag on each cDNA molecule. TCRdb reanalysed the 5' RACE reads using MiXCR and keeps one entry per CDR3 protein. The table records some 920,000 distinct CDR3 sequences, around 54% of them present only once. Overall study findings and caveats: No conclusive comparison of naive versus antigen-experienced cells was possible with unsorted PBMCs. Greater diversity and more naive CD4+ cells were seen in long-lived donors than in aged donors.

The sequence came from a woman aged 55-75 years in good health. The sequencing sample was made of blood. The chain has TRBV7-2 and TRBJ2-7; TRBD1 or TRBD2 may be the D gene (6 bases each). The CDR3 protein is CASSLEGGTYEQYF. The CDR3 DNA follows: TGTGCCAGCAGCTTAGAGGGGGGTACCTACGAGCAGTACTTC.